This paragraph reports one T cell receptor (beta chain). The assay was immunoSEQ multiplex PCR, and TCRdb's table has in-frame clones only and misses some. The sample lists some 490,000 clones; about 88% were seen once. Two negative PCRs, clearance, or symptom resolution were required of recovered Cohort 3 donors. CDR3 length: 13 residues. The trim removed 9 bases at V and 2 bases at J, leaving 3 bases unmatched. The germline gives CDR1 MDHEN, CDR2 SYDVKM. This sample was taken from a study of blood T cell repertoires in COVID-19. The chain joins TRBV28 to TRBJ1-5, with 8 bases matching TRBD1. The source of this sequence is a woman in her sixties who had recovered from COVID-19. The sequenced sample was PBMCs or T cells enriched from blood (not recorded which). CDR3 sequence (DNA): TGTGCCAGTAAGACAGGGGGCAATCAGCCCCAGCATTTT. It specifies CASKTGGNQPQHF.